This T cell receptor (beta chain) was identified during a study of cytomegalovirus exposure and HLA in healthy donors. Study-wide findings and caveats: Highly shared variants forming one cluster were likely a sequencing artifact. Analysis was carried out at a later point, and it linked a missense DCLRE1C variant to TCR beta V- and J-gene trimming. Among immune exposure information, only CMV serostatus was available.

About this clone itself: Antigen: not known.

Primers for the PCR totalled 60 Vbeta and 13 Jbeta. Only in-frame clones appear in the TCRdb table, and some are missing; sequencing was by immunoSEQ multiplex PCR. The sample includes some 53,000 clones. V gave up 7 bases and J gave up 8 bases; unmatched junction bases: 13. Per germline, CDR1 MNHEY and CDR2 SVGAGI. This CDR3 is 15 amino acids long. The material sequenced was PBMCs. The chain has TRBV6-5 and TRBJ2-1; 8 nucleotides agree with TRBD1. This TCR was sampled from a woman between 55 and 75 years old in good health and CMV-seropositive. The CDR3 loop reads CASTIPTGTGDEQFF. Written as DNA, the CDR3 is TGTGCCAGCACTATCCCTACCGGGACAGGTGATGAGCAGTTCTTC.